The 9 T cell receptor beta chains reported below all come from one sample, sequenced in a study of shared clonotypes between healthy human individuals. Assay: immunoSEQ multiplex PCR; the TCRdb copy retains only in-frame clones and omits some. The data contain 190,000 or so clones, around 63% of them seen just once; the ten biggest clones take up 8% to 13%. The sequenced sample was memory CD4+ T cells sorted from blood. As to subset: CD45RA-negative fraction. The receptors stem from a man aged 25-45 years in good health.

The chain carries TRBV7-8 and TRBJ2-3; D gene ambiguous. The CDR3 sequence is 14 residues long. Between the trimmed V and J ends, which lost 0 bases and 4 bases, there was a span of 8 bases. Germline V lookup: CDR1 SGHVS, CDR2 FQNEAQ. For the CDR3, the DNA is TGTGCCAGCAGCTTAGCGGACGGGTCAGATACGCAGTATTTT. It codes for CASSLADGSDTQYF.

The rearrangement links TRBV2 to TRBJ2-5; D may be TRBD1 or TRBD2 (5 bases each). The CDR3 has 13 residues. Trimming removed 7 bases at V and 0 bases at J, with 9 bases between. Germline CDR1 and CDR2: SNHLY and FYNNEI. The CDR3 region has the DNA TGTGCCAGCACCCGGGACCACCAAGAGACCCAGTACTTC. Its translation: CASTRDHQETQYF.

This clone was counted only a few times. This chain joins TRBV10-3 and TRBJ1-1, with D perhaps TRBD1 (5 bases). This CDR3 has 13 residues. The V and J ends lost 0 bases and 10 bases respectively, with 12 bases between them. CDR1 ENHRY and CDR2 SYGVKD come from the germline V gene. The CDR3 region has the DNA TGTGCCATCAGTGAGTCGACCCGGGGACGAGCTTTCTTT. Translation gives CAISESTRGRAFF.

This sequence joins TRBV18 and TRBJ2-1; 7 bases agree with TRBD2. Germline trimming cut 3 bases from V and 2 bases from J; bases unmatched to any gene: 7. CDR3 length equals 16 residues. Germline CDR1 and CDR2: KGHSH and LQKENI. CDR3 sequence reads: CASSPSGDLTYNEQFF. In DNA, the CDR3 is TGTGCCAGCTCACCCAGCGGGGATTTAACCTACAATGAGCAGTTCTTC.

V usage is TRBV9 and J usage is TRBJ2-5; the D gene is possibly TRBD1 (6 bases). The germline V gene has CDR1 SGDLS and CDR2 YYNGEE. With 7 bases removed from V and 5 bases from J, the gap between germline ends came to 12 bases. This CDR3 contains 12 residues. The CDR3 loop is CASGRGRETQYF. The DNA for the CDR3 is TGTGCCAGCGGCAGGGGTAGGGAGACCCAGTACTTC.

The rearrangement uses TRBV25-1 and TRBJ2-2; D assignment may be TRBD1 or TRBD2 (5 bases each). The germline V gene encodes CDR1 MGHDK and CDR2 SYGVNS. Trimming took 4 bases from V and 0 from J, leaving 12 bases between them. This CDR3 region has 16 residues. The CDR3 protein is CASSGMGDANTGELFF. In nucleotides, the CDR3 is TGTGCCAGCAGTGGCATGGGGGATGCGAACACCGGGGAGCTGTTTTTT. Supplemented by reference TRBV25-1 and TRBJ2-2, the full variable domain reads EADIYQTPRYLVIGTGKKITLECSQTMGHDKMYWYQQDPGMELHLIHYSYGVNSTEKGDLSSESTVSRIRTEHFPLTLESARPSHTSQYLCASSGMGDANTGELFFGEGSRLTVL.

This clone was found a few times. The junction does not match germline at one end; this may be a read error. J is TRBJ2-3 and V is TRBV28; TRBD1 agrees at 7 bases. The V gene's germline CDR1 is MDHEN and CDR2 SYDVKM. The CDR3 length is 14 residues. The CDR3: CASSEGDSRDTQYF. CDR3 nucleotides: TGTGCCAGCAGTGAGGGGGACAGCAGAGATACGCAGTATTTT.

The rearrangement links TRBV6-1 to TRBJ1-5; a weak D match, TRBD1 (6 bases). CDR1 and CDR2 from the germline V gene are MNHNS and SASEGT. CDR3 length: 18 amino acids. V lost 4 bases and J 7 bases, leaving 26 bases between the germline ends. The CDR3 region is CASSGGGRELTNRQPQHF. The CDR3, as DNA: TGTGCCAGCAGTGGGGGGGGGCGTGAGCTTACAAACAGGCAGCCCCAGCATTTT.

The rearrangement links TRBV7-2 to TRBJ2-7; 8 nucleotides match TRBD2. V lost 4 bases, J lost 2 bases, and 4 bases stayed unmatched. Germline loops: CDR1 SGHTA, CDR2 FQGNSA. This CDR3 comprises 14 residues. The CDR3 DNA reads as TGTGCCAGCAGCTGGGTAGCGGGACCCTACGAGCAGTACTTC. Its translation: CASSWVAGPYEQYF.